This TCR beta chain emerged from a study of T cell repertoires in cytomegalovirus infection (dated by TCRdb to between 2018 and 2021). About the investigation overall: The peptide stimulations were aimed at well-studied HLA-B-restricted epitopes as well as recently identified HLA-C-restricted CMV epitopes, whose presentation resists viral immunomodulation. Donor HLA type was relevant to the analysis, as public TCR beta signatures indicated carriage of CMV infection together with the matching HLA type. Paper-wide results and their limitations: Cumulative frequency of public TCR beta family members discriminated carriers of CMV infection plus the relevant HLA type in this cohort and an independent roughly 330-donor cohort. The ex vivo response was dominated by HLA-C-restricted CMV-specific TCR beta clonotypes, which also provided the single most frequent clonotype in two of eight donors.

V sheds 5 bases and J sheds 0 bases, leaving 14 bases between their ends. CDR1 and CDR2, looked up from the germline V gene (reference sequence), are MNHEY and SMNVEV. The CDR3 starts with the cysteine, ends with the phenylalanine, and has 16 residues. Of all the DNA, just the CDR3 is kept, 48 bases in frame from base 1. The sample's treatment or condition label is to be understood as: in vitro stimulation with specific CMV peptide epitopes to enrich CMV-specific T cells. As to this clonotype: The antigen this receptor binds is unknown. The input lacks base qualities; no much larger clone sits a single base away.

Sequencing took place on an Illumina HiSeq 1500. Starting from the raw public reads, TCRdb applied fastp trimming at Q25, assembled clones with MiXCR and retained in-frame beta chains. Each CDR3 protein gets just one entry, which takes the most common genes and DNA from the rows behind it. The sample profile shows a few hundred thousand distinct CDR3 sequences; more than 20% of them were found once. More than 10% of the sample is taken by the ten largest. The receptor was derived from a human donor in good health (CMV status not recorded). Some clones in this sample may be carry-over from other donors' samples. The chain is made from TRBV27 and TRBJ2-1; the D gene cannot be named for sure. This specimen was cultured PBMCs, taken from culture after CMV antigen stimulation. The CDR3 corresponds to CASSTRTAPSYNEQFF. The base sequence is TGTGCCAGCAGTACCCGGACCGCACCCTCCTACAATGAGCAGTTCTTC.